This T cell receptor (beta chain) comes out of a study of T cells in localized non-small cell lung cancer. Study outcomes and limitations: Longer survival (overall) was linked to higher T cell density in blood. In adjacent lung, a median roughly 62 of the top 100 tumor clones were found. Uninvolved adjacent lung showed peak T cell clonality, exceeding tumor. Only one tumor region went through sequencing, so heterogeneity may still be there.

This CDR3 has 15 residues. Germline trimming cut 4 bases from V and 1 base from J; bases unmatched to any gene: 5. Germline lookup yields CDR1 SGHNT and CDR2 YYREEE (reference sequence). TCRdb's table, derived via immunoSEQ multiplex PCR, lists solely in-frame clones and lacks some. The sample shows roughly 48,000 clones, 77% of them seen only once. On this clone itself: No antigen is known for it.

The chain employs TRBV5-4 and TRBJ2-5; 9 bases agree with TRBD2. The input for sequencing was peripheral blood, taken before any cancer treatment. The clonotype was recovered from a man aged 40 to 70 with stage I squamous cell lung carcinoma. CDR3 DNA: TGTGCCAGCAGCCCCCAGACTAGCGGCCAAGAGACCCAGTACTTC. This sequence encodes CASSPQTSGQETQYF.